This T cell receptor beta chain is drawn from a study of patients and donors after allogeneic stem cell transplantation. TCRdb re-called the RT-PCR reads through MiXCR, storing one row per CDR3 protein. The top ten clones hold around 3.3% of a sample with under 200,000 distinct CDR3 sequences, 30% of them seen once. After removal of 6 bases from V and 3 bases from J, the junction contained 4 bases not matched to a gene. CDR3 length equals 15 residues. Sequences were obtained from blood, either unsorted or a sorted T cell fraction (not recorded which). The receptor was isolated from a human donor who was either an allogeneic HSCT recipient or a stem cell or donor lymphocyte infusion donor (not recorded which). It is not recorded whose cells these are; they may come from a transplant donor. The chain employs TRBV12-3 or TRBV12-4 and TRBJ2-5; 13 bases are shared with TRBD2. CDR3 loop: CASSQGTSGKETQYF. CDR3 coding DNA: TGTGCCAGCAGCCAGGGGACTAGCGGGAAAGAGACCCAGTACTTC.